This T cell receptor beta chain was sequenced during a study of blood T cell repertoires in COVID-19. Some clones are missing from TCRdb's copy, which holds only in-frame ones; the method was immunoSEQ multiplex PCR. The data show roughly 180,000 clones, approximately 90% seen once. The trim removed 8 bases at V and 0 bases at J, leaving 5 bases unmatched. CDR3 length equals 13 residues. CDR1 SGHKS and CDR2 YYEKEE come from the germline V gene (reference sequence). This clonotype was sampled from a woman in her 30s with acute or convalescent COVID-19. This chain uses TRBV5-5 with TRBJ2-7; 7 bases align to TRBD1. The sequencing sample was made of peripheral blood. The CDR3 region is CASGQGVSYEQYF. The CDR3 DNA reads TGTGCCAGTGGGCAGGGGGTCTCCTACGAGCAGTACTTC.